These 15 T cell receptor beta chains originate from one sample sequenced in a study of blood T cell repertoires in COVID-19. The protocol was immunoSEQ multiplex PCR, while the TCRdb copy is restricted to in-frame clones and leaves out a portion. The table has fewer than 250,000 clones, 80% to 90% seen once. Sequencing was done on a sample of PBMCs or T cells enriched from blood (not recorded which). The receptors stem from a man aged 30-40 years in a cohort exposed to, infected with or recovered from COVID-19 (not recorded which).

This clone was seen a few times. An end of the junction differs from the germline gene, which may be a read error. The J gene is TRBJ2-2, the V gene TRBV27; 7 bases align to TRBD2. The germline CDR1 and CDR2 sequences are MNHEY and SMNVEV (reference sequence). This CDR3 region has 15 residues. CDR3 protein: CASRLFAGVTGELFF. The DNA for the CDR3 is TGTGCCAGCAGGTTATTCGCGGGAGTGACCGGGGAGCTGTTTTTT.

The chain uses TRBV7-6 and TRBJ1-2; D may be TRBD1 (6 bases). In germline, CDR1 is SGHVS, CDR2 FNYEAQ. Trimming removed 2 bases from V and 6 bases from J, with 16 bases in between. This CDR3 spans 15 amino acids. CDR3: CASSLNNQGIDGYTF. The CDR3 nucleotides are TGTGCCAGCAGCTTAAATAACCAGGGGATCGATGGCTACACCTTC.

This rearrangement joins TRBV19 to TRBJ2-7; TRBD1 matches 8 bases. Per germline, CDR1 LNHDA and CDR2 SQIVND (reference sequence). V shed 3 bases and J 3 bases; nucleotides not matched to a gene: 7. This CDR3 has 15 residues. CDR3 sequence reads: CASSITGQGLYEQYF. CDR3 coding DNA: TGTGCCAGTAGTATTACTGGACAGGGCCTCTACGAGCAGTACTTC.

This chain connects TRBV27 to TRBJ1-6; the match to TRBD1 covers 9 bases. V dropped 4 bases and J dropped 7; count of bases not matched to a gene: 11. Looked up from germline, CDR1 is MNHEY and CDR2 is SMNVEV (reference sequence). The CDR3 covers 17 residues. The CDR3 nucleotides read TGTGCCAGCAGTTCCGCATGGGGGGGGACAGGGAATTCACCCCTCCACTTT. The encoded protein is CASSSAWGGTGNSPLHF.

The chain recombines TRBV18 with TRBJ1-4; a possible D gene is TRBD1 (6 bases). Trimming removed 3 bases from V and 0 bases from J, with 23 bases in between. The germline V gene has CDR1 KGHSH and CDR2 LQKENI. The CDR3 loop spans 20 amino acids. CDR3 sequence (DNA): TGTGCCAGCTCACCCGGACAGAGACAAGGACGATATTCAACTAATGAAAAACTGTTTTTT. Amino acid sequence: CASSPGQRQGRYSTNEKLFF.

This rearrangement joins TRBV5-1 to TRBJ2-1; TRBD2 matches 10 bases. The CDR3 spans 15 residues. Looked up from germline, CDR1 is SGHRS and CDR2 is YFSETQ. The V segment lost 3 bases and the J segment 4 bases; nucleotides outside the gene matches: 4. DNA of the CDR3: TGCGCCAGCAGCTGGGGACTAGCGAGTTACAATGAGCAGTTCTTC. Amino acids: CASSWGLASYNEQFF.

The chain has TRBV7-3 and TRBJ2-3; 14 nucleotides align to TRBD2. Looked up from germline, CDR1 is SGHTA and CDR2 is FQGTGA. V lost 5 bases, J lost 5 bases, and 6 bases stayed unmatched. This CDR3 has 16 residues. Here the CDR3 DNA reads TGTGCCAGCAGCCAAGGACTAGCGGGAGGTCGAGATACGCAGTATTTT. Protein: CASSQGLAGGRDTQYF.

The chain links TRBV5-4 to TRBJ2-7; TRBD1 matches 7 bases. V lost 6 bases, J lost 5 bases, and 8 bases stayed unmatched. This CDR3 spans 13 amino acids. Germline CDR1 is SGHNT and CDR2 is YYREEE (reference sequence). The CDR3 nucleotides read TGTGCCAGCAACCTAGGGACAGTCGACGAGCAGTACTTC. It codes for CASNLGTVDEQYF.

This clone was picked up one time. The chain links TRBV28 to TRBJ2-7; D perhaps matches TRBD2 (7 bases). V lost 3 bases and J 6 bases, leaving 21 bases between the germline ends. Germline V gives CDR1 MDHEN, CDR2 SYDVKM. CDR3 size: 16 residues. CDR3 protein: CASSFPFSGGRPEQYF. The CDR3 nucleotides read TGTGCCAGCAGTTTCCCGTTCTCGGGGGGCAGGCCCGAGCAGTACTTC.

The CDR3 sequence is CASSLYRGDTQYF. The CDR3 region has the DNA TGTGCCAGCAGCTTATACAGGGGAGATACGCAGTATTTT. The V and J genes are TRBV7-9 and TRBJ2-3, with 7 bases identical to TRBD1. CDR1 and CDR2 from the germline V gene are SEHNR and FQNEAQ (reference sequence). The CDR3 consists of 13 residues. Trimming at V came to 2 bases and at J to 5 bases, leaving 1 base not matched to a gene.

This clone has more than one count but fewer than ten. This chain links TRBV3-1 (or the pseudogene TRBV3-2) with TRBJ2-1, with 7 bases lining up with TRBD2. Germline lookup yields CDR1 LGHDT and CDR2 YNNKEL (reference sequence). V lost 4 bases, J lost 3 bases, and 24 bases stayed unmatched. CDR3 size: 21 residues. In nucleotides, the CDR3 is TGTGCCAGCAGCCTGAAACGACCAACGGGAGGTCCCGACATATACTACAATGAGCAGTTCTTC. Encoded protein: CASSLKRPTGGPDIYYNEQFF.

The chain couples TRBV19 to TRBJ2-3, with D possibly TRBD1 on 5 matching bases. The length of the CDR3 is 13 residues. V lost 9 bases, J lost 6 bases, and 16 bases lay in between. The germline V gene has CDR1 LNHDA and CDR2 SQIVND (reference sequence). The CDR3 reads CASHPRAGDTQYF. The CDR3 DNA follows: TGTGCCAGCCACCCACGGGCAGGGGATACGCAGTATTTT.

The V gene is TRBV2, the J gene TRBJ2-1; TRBD1 aligns across 9 bases. CDR1 and CDR2 from the germline V gene are SNHLY and FYNNEI. The CDR3 is made up of 14 amino acids. V trimming: 4 bases; J trimming: 2 bases; junction bases outside the gene matches: 0. In DNA, the CDR3 is TGTGCCAGCAGTGGGGACAGGGCCTACAATGAGCAGTTCTTC. Protein sequence: CASSGDRAYNEQFF.

This clone was seen once. The rearrangement uses TRBV28 and TRBJ1-5, with D uncertain. V was clipped by 7 bases and J by 4 bases, with 11 bases between them. Germline loops: CDR1 MDHEN, CDR2 SYDVKM. The CDR3 runs to 13 residues. CDR3 nucleotides: TGTGCCAGCATAGGTAGCCAGAATCAGCCCCAGCATTTT. It is translated as CASIGSQNQPQHF.

The chain is built from TRBV5-1 and TRBJ2-7; possible D gene TRBD2, 6 bases. Germline-derived CDR1 and CDR2 are SGHRS and YFSETQ. V was trimmed by 3 bases and J by 2 bases, leaving 12 bases between them. The CDR3 sequence is 14 residues long. CDR3 in DNA: TGCGCCAGCAGCTCCGGGACTTTAACCTACGAGCAGTACTTC. It specifies CASSSGTLTYEQYF.